This T cell receptor beta chain was sequenced for a study of response to subunit inactivated influenza vaccine. MiXCR was run by TCRdb on the RT-PCR reads, yielding one entry per CDR3 protein. Of roughly 500,000 distinct CDR3 sequences detected, about 25% appear once; the ten largest clones hold approximately 2%. A few counts support this clonotype. Its antigen is still unknown. Study-level results: Authors suggested seasonal influenza vaccinations each recruit few new T cells.

The sequencing used CD4+ T cells sorted from PBMCs, collected roughly 5 days after vaccination. The source is a man aged 45 to 65 who received an inactivated influenza vaccine.

Here the CDR3 DNA reads TGCAGCGTTGAGAGGGGGGCGCGCGCAGATACGCAGTATTTT. Protein product: CSVERGARADTQYF. The chain recombines TRBV29-1 with TRBJ2-3, with D possibly called TRBD1 or TRBD2 (6 bases each). CDR1 and CDR2 (germline): SQVTM, ANQGSEA. The CDR3 has 14 residues. V lost 3 bases to trimming and J lost 4 bases, with 14 bases between them.